This is a list of T cell receptor beta chains from one sample in a study of cytomegalovirus exposure and HLA in healthy donors. Libraries were prepared by immunoSEQ multiplex PCR; TCRdb keeps only in-frame clonotypes and omits some of them. The sample contains fewer than 400,000 clones, roughly 90% of which appear only once. The sample taken for sequencing was PBMCs. The receptors stem from a woman aged 18-29 years in good health and CMV-seronegative. Each CDR3 is given with its conserved first and last residue. D genes are given only for firm matches. Some rows mark clone size as missing; the rest say once, few, many or name a class of expanded clone.

J gene: TRBJ2-7
clone size: -
V gene: TRBV5-1
D gene: -
CDR3 DNA: TGCGCCAGCAGCTTGGCCGTGCAGGTCTTCGCTTACGAGCAGTACTTC
CDR3 protein: CASSLAVQVFAYEQYF

J gene: TRBJ1-2
clone size: once
V gene: TRBV19
D gene: -
CDR3 DNA: TGTGCCAGTAGTATGACGGGGGTCCCTGGCTACACCTTC
CDR3 protein: CASSMTGVPGYTF

J gene: TRBJ1-3
clone size: -
V gene: TRBV9
D gene: -
CDR3 DNA: TGTGCCAGCAGCGTAGGGAAGACGGGGATCTACTCTGGAAACACCATATATTTT
CDR3 protein: CASSVGKTGIYSGNTIYF

J gene: TRBJ2-1
clone size: once
V gene: TRBV27
D gene: -
CDR3 DNA: TGTGCCAGCAGTTCGTCAACAGGGGAGGTTTCCAATGAGCAGTTCTTC
CDR3 protein: CASSSSTGEVSNEQFF

J gene: TRBJ2-3
clone size: -
V gene: TRBV4-3
D gene: -
CDR3 DNA: TGCGCCAGCAGCCAAAGGGAGGCAGATACGCAGTATTTT
CDR3 protein: CASSQREADTQYF

J gene: TRBJ2-5
clone size: -
V gene: TRBV29-1
D gene: TRBD2
CDR3 DNA: TGCAGCGGGGGGGGACGGCTACAAGAGACCCAGTACTTC
CDR3 protein: CSGGGRLQETQYF

J gene: TRBJ2-3
clone size: -
V gene: TRBV6-6
D gene: TRBD2
CDR3 DNA: TGTGCCAGCAGTACAATTGGTAGCGGGAGAATGGTGGTGCAGTATTTT
CDR3 protein: CASSTIGSGRMVVQYF

J gene: TRBJ2-7
clone size: -
V gene: TRBV5-4
D gene: -
CDR3 DNA: TGTGCCAGCAGCTCAGGATACGAGCAGTACTTC
CDR3 protein: CASSSGYEQYF

J gene: TRBJ2-5
clone size: -
V gene: TRBV5-1
D gene: TRBD2
CDR3 DNA: TGCGCCAGCAGCTTGGATGTATGGCCGGGACTAGCGGATCAAGAGACCCAGTACTTC
CDR3 protein: CASSLDVWPGLADQETQYF

J gene: TRBJ1-3
clone size: -
V gene: TRBV5-1
D gene: TRBD1
CDR3 DNA: TGCGCCAGCAGCCTTACAGGGGCTACCAGTGAGTCTGGAAACACCATATATTTT
CDR3 protein: CASSLTGATSESGNTIYF

J gene: TRBJ2-3
clone size: -
V gene: TRBV19
D gene: -
CDR3 DNA: TGTGCCAGTAGTATGCGACGACTCGGTGCTGGCACAGATACGCAGTATTTT
CDR3 protein: CASSMRRLGAGTDTQYF

J gene: TRBJ2-7
clone size: once
V gene: TRBV5-1
D gene: -
CDR3 DNA: TGCGCCAGCAGCGCACAATCCTACGAGCAGTACTTC
CDR3 protein: CASSAQSYEQYF

J gene: TRBJ2-7
clone size: -
V gene: TRBV5-6
D gene: -
CDR3 DNA: TGTGCCAGCAGCTTAACAGTCTACGAGCAGTACTTC
CDR3 protein: CASSLTVYEQYF